These 21 T cell receptor beta chains were all obtained from the same sample, sequenced in a study of CDR3 diversity in severe acne (dated by TCRdb to between 2017 and 2020). Library preparation used PCR. The reads were generated on an Illumina HiSeq 2000. TCRdb redid the processing of the public reads, applying fastp at Q25 and MiXCR, and retained in-frame beta chains. Records with the same CDR3 protein are collapsed into one entry carrying the most frequent genes and DNA. The sample contains approximately 97,000 distinct CDR3 sequences, approximately 47% of them found a single time. The top ten constitute about an eighth of the sample. Sequencing was done on a sample of blood. The receptors come from a male donor with acne.

The gene calls are TRBV9 and TRBJ1-3; 7 positions match TRBD1. This CDR3 is built from 14 residues. Germline trimming cut 4 bases from V and 4 bases from J; bases unmatched to any gene: 5. Germline CDR1 reads SGDLS; CDR2 reads YYNGEE. The CDR3 DNA sequence: TGTGCCAGCAGCCCCGGGACAGTGGGAAACACCATATATTTT. Its protein is CASSPGTVGNTIYF.

The chain recombines TRBV2 with TRBJ1-2, with unresolved D. Trimming took 1 base from V and 3 from J, leaving 12 bases between them. There are 15 residues in the CDR3. Germline CDR1 and CDR2: SNHLY and FYNNEI. CDR3: CASSEDTARDYGYTF. CDR3 DNA: TGTGCCAGCAGTGAAGACACCGCACGTGACTATGGCTACACCTTC.

This clonotype has only a few counts. The chain carries TRBV15 and TRBJ2-1; weak D call: TRBD2 (5 bases). CDR3 length: 19 residues. Germline V gene data show CDR1 as LNHNV and CDR2 as YYDKDF (reference sequence). Trimming stripped 1 base from V and 1 base from J, with 20 bases between. CDR3 amino acids: CATSRAAGKGFWSYNEQFF. The DNA for the CDR3 is TGTGCCACCAGCAGAGCCGCCGGGAAGGGATTTTGGTCCTACAATGAGCAGTTCTTC.

This clonotype was observed a handful of times. The V and J genes are TRBV3-1 and TRBJ2-1; 8 bases map to TRBD2. The CDR3 spans 15 residues. Germline CDR1 and CDR2: LGHDT and YNNKEL (reference sequence). With 0 bases clipped from V and 15 bases from J, the junction kept 13 bases outside the gene matches. The CDR3 here is CASSQEGVAGGRWFF. The CDR3 coding sequence is TGTGCCAGCAGCCAAGAAGGGGTAGCGGGCGGGAGGTGGTTCTTC.

This rearrangement joins TRBV7-9 to TRBJ2-6, with 8 bases lining up with TRBD1. Looked up from germline, CDR1 is SEHNR and CDR2 is FQNEAQ (reference sequence). The CDR3 totals 15 residues. The junction had 6 bases not matched to a gene; V was cut back by 7 bases and J by 4 bases. For the CDR3, the DNA is TGTGCCAGCAACTGGACAGGGCGCGGGGCCAACGTCCTGACTTTC. As protein: CASNWTGRGANVLTF. Full variable domain (rest looked up from reference TRBV7-9 and TRBJ2-6): DTGVSQNPRHKITKRGQNVTFRCDPISEHNRLYWYRQTLGQGPEFLTYFQNEAQLEKSRLLSDRFSAERPKGSFSTLEIQRTEQGDSAMYLCASNWTGRGANVLTFGAGSRLTVL.

J is TRBJ2-7 and V is TRBV25-1; 9 nucleotides agree with TRBD2. V dropped 8 bases and J dropped 5; count of bases not matched to a gene: 10. Germline V lookup: CDR1 MGHDK, CDR2 SYGVNS. This CDR3 is built from 14 residues. The CDR3 protein is CASGSLAGWDEQYF. Here the CDR3 DNA reads TGTGCCAGCGGCAGTCTAGCGGGATGGGACGAGCAGTACTTC.

Comment on this clonotype: This clone may be a read error of a much larger clone one base away. The chain uses TRBV7-2 and TRBJ2-7, with 8 bases fitting TRBD2. Germline V lookup: CDR1 SGHTA, CDR2 FQGNSA. The CDR3 sequence is 17 residues long. CDR3 residues: CAGSLKSAGAISYEQYF. Here the CDR3 DNA reads TGTGCCGGCAGCTTGAAATCAGCGGGAGCTATCAGCTACGAGCAGTACTTC.

This clonotype was counted between two and nine times. The V and J genes are TRBV28 and TRBJ1-1; 7 bases fit TRBD1. The CDR3 sequence is 15 residues long. The germline gives CDR1 MDHEN, CDR2 SYDVKM. CDR3 region: CANIGTAGMNTEAFF. CDR3 nucleotides: TGTGCTAACATCGGGACAGCAGGGATGAACACTGAAGCTTTCTTT.

A note on this clonotype: No conserved phenylalanine or tryptophan is present at the end of the CDR3, so a read error is the likely explanation. V usage is TRBV2 and J usage is TRBJ1-2; D not certain. The CDR3 contains 16 residues. Germline CDR1 is SNHLY and CDR2 is FYNNEI. V was cut by 3 bases and J by 2 bases, with 16 bases left in between. CDR3 in DNA: TGTGCCAGCAGTGAGAACCGTGAGGCGCTGAACTATGGCTACACCCTC. Its protein is CASSENREALNYGYTL.

The chain is built from TRBV12-3 or TRBV12-4 and TRBJ2-7; D is perhaps TRBD2 (6 bases). This CDR3 is 13 amino acids long. Between the trimmed V and J ends, which lost 5 bases and 2 bases, there was a span of 10 bases. As DNA, the CDR3 is TGTGCCAGCAGTGGGGCGGGAACCTACGAGCAGTACTTC. The encoded protein is CASSGAGTYEQYF.

J is TRBJ2-7 and V is TRBV10-2, with D hard to call. This CDR3 comprises 11 residues. Trimming pared 8 bases from V and 6 bases from J, leaving 11 bases between. Germline CDR1 and CDR2: WSHSY and SAAADI. CDR3 in DNA: TGCGCCAGCGGGGATAGTCGCGAGCAGTACTTC. It translates to CASGDSREQYF.

V is TRBV6-1 and J is TRBJ1-5; a possible D gene is TRBD1 (5 bases). There are 16 residues in the CDR3. The V gene lost 7 bases and the J gene lost 8 bases, with 24 bases spanning the gap. Germline CDR1 reads MNHNS; CDR2 reads SASEGT. CDR3: CASKRTREVSREPQHF. In DNA form, the CDR3 reads TGTGCCAGCAAACGAACCAGGGAAGTGAGTCGGGAGCCCCAGCATTTT.

The rearrangement uses TRBV20-1 and TRBJ1-4, with D uncertain. The germline V gene has CDR1 DFQATT and CDR2 SNEGSKA (reference sequence). The CDR3 contains 14 residues. Trimming took off 3 bases at V and 2 bases at J, with 10 bases between the two ends. The CDR3 loop is CSASRSRTNEKLFF. CDR3 nucleotide sequence: TGCAGTGCTAGCCGAAGTAGGACTAATGAAAAACTGTTTTTT.

This clonotype was counted ten times or more. The V and J genes are TRBV6-5 and TRBJ2-2; D possibly corresponds to TRBD1 (6 bases). Trimming pared 5 bases from V and 7 bases from J, leaving 14 bases between. The germline gives CDR1 MNHEY, CDR2 SVGAGI. The CDR3 runs to 14 residues. The DNA of the CDR3 is TGTGCCAGCAGTCGGGTACAGGGTGGCGGGGAGCTGTTTTTT. It specifies CASSRVQGGGELFF.

The V gene is TRBV28, the J gene TRBJ1-3; tentative D call: TRBD1 (5 bases). This CDR3 is built from 15 residues. Germline CDR1 MDHEN, CDR2 SYDVKM. Trimming shortened V by 6 bases and J by 0 bases, and 12 bases separated the two germline ends. CDR3 DNA sequence: TGTGCCAGCAGGTTGGGACTGAACTCTGGAAACACCATATATTTT. Protein sequence: CASRLGLNSGNTIYF.

CDR3 protein: CASSPSTGGDTQYF. CDR3 DNA: TGTGCCAGCAGCCCTAGTACGGGCGGAGATACGCAGTATTTT. The V call is TRBV14, the J call TRBJ2-3; D gene uncertain. The germline V and J ends were trimmed by 4 bases and 5 bases, with 13 bases remaining between them. Germline-derived CDR1 and CDR2 are SGHDN and FVKESK. CDR3 length: 14 residues.

This clonotype has ten or more counts. J is TRBJ1-4 and V is TRBV29-1; D not resolved. The germline CDR1 and CDR2 sequences are SQVTM and ANQGSEA. This CDR3 contains 12 residues. Trimming left V 4 bases short and J 6 bases short, with 9 bases between. As DNA, the CDR3 is TGCAGCGTTGTAGAGCCGGATGAAAAACTGTTTTTT. As protein: CSVVEPDEKLFF. The full variable domain, its missing parts supplied by reference TRBV29-1 and TRBJ1-4, is SAVISQKPSRDICQRGTSLTIQCQVDSQVTMMFWYRQQPGQSLTLIATANQGSEATYESGFVIDKFPISRPNLTFSTLTVSNMSPEDSSIYLCSVVEPDEKLFFGSGTQLSVL.

The chain uses TRBV27 and TRBJ1-1; D gene uncertain. This CDR3 comprises 14 residues. CDR1 and CDR2 (germline): MNHEY, SMNVEV (reference sequence). V dropped 4 bases and J dropped 0 bases, with 9 bases sitting between them. CDR3 in amino acids: CASSSLYLNTEAFF. The DNA for the CDR3 is TGTGCCAGCAGTTCCCTCTACTTGAACACTGAAGCTTTCTTT.

This chain's CDR3 is CASSSNDRLYGYTF. The CDR3 DNA reads TGTGCCAGCAGCTCCAACGACAGACTTTATGGCTACACCTTC. The chain uses TRBV27 and TRBJ1-2; the D gene is possibly TRBD1 (5 bases). V was cut by 6 bases and J by 5 bases, with 16 bases left in between. The CDR3 extends over 14 amino acids. Germline assignment: CDR1 MNHEY and CDR2 SMNVEV (reference sequence).

This clonotype was picked up many times. The rearrangement uses TRBV5-1 and TRBJ2-3; TRBD1 matches at 8 bases. The CDR3 sequence is 15 residues long. The V gene end was trimmed by 0 bases and the J gene end by 4 bases; junction bases not matched to a gene: 4. CDR1 and CDR2 from the germline V gene are SGHRS and YFSETQ. The CDR3 spells CASSLVGQGADTQYF. DNA for the CDR3: TGCGCCAGCAGCTTGGTCGGACAGGGAGCAGATACGCAGTATTTT. Full variable domain (missing parts from reference TRBV5-1 and TRBJ2-3): KAGVTQTPRYLIKTRGQQVTLSCSPISGHRSVSWYQQTPGQGLQFLFEYFSETQRNKGNFPGRFSGRQFSNSRSEMNVSTLELGDSALYLCASSLVGQGADTQYFGPGTRLTVL.

There are a few counts of this clonotype. The chain employs TRBV20-1 and TRBJ2-7, with 9 bases matching TRBD1. Germline values: CDR1 DFQATT, CDR2 SNEGSKA (reference sequence). This CDR3 has 15 residues. V was pared by 3 bases and J by 3 bases, with 9 bases of the junction left unmatched. CDR3 sequence (DNA): TGCAGTGCTAGTCGGGCCGGGACAGGGAGCTACGAGCAGTACTTC. This sequence encodes CSASRAGTGSYEQYF.